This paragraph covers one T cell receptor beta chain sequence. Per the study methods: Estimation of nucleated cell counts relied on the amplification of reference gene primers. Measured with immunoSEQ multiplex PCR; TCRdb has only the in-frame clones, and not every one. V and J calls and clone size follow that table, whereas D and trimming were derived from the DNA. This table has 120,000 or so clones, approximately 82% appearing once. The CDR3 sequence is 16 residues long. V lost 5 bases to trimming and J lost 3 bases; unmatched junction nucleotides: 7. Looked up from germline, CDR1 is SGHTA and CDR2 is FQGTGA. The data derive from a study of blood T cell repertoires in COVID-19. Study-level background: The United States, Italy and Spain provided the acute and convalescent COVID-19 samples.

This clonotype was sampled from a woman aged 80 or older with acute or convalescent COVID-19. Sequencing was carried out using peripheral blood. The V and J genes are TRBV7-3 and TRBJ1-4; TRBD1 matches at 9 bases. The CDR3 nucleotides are TGTGCCAGCAGCGCCGGGACAGGGTTCCCTAATGAAAAACTGTTTTTT. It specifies CASSAGTGFPNEKLFF.